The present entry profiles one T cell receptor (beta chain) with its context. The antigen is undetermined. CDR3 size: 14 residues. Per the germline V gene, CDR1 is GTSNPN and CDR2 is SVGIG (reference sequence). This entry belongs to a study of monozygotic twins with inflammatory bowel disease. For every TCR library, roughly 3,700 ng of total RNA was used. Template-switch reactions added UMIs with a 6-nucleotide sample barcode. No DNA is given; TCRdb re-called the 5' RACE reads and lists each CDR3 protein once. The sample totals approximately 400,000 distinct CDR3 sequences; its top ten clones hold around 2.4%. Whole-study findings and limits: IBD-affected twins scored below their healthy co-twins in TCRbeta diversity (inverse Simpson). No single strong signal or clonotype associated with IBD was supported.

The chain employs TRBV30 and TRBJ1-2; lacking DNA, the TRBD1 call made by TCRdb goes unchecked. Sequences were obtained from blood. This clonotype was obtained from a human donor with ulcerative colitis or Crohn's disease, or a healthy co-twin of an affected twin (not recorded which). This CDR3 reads CAWSVLVDSYGYTF.